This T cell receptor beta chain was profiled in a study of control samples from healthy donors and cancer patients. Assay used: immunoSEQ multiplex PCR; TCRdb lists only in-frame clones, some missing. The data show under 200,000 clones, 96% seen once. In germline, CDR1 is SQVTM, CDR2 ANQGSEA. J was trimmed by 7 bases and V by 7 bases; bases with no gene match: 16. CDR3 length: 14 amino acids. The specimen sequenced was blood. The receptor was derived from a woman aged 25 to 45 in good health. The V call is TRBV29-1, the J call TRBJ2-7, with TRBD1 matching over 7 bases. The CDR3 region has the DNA TGCAGCGCCCTCACTGACAGGGTATTAGGGGAGCAGTACTTC. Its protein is CSALTDRVLGEQYF.